The T cell receptor (beta chain) described here comes from a study of blood T cells in healthy people across ages (dated by TCRdb to the mid-2010s). The study in broad terms: In model experiments, template switching captured roughly one uniquely barcoded TCR beta cDNA molecule for every two T cells. Donors were grouped into four age groups: young (average approximately 15 years), middle-aged (39), aged (about 60) and long-lived (roughly 80). The study measured age-related changes in TCR beta repertoire diversity using deep sequencing normalized with unique cDNA molecular identifiers. Using the same blood draw, the study looked at two additional independent replicas of 1 million unique cDNA reads for two donors, one aged 18 to 29 and the other aged 80 or older. Study-level results and caveats: Since profiling was done on bulk unsorted PBMCs, naive and antigen-experienced compartments could not be conclusively compared. There was a strong correlation between observed TCR beta diversity and the percentage of naive T cells measured by flow cytometry. Observed TCR beta diversity per million T cells fell roughly linearly with age, and a significant reduction was already apparent by age about 43. Compared with the aged group, the long-lived group had more naive CD4+ T cells, fewer expanded clones and increased TCR diversity, suggesting age selection. The CMV infection status of donors was not known, potentially confounding age-related changes in expanded clonotypes. Total diversity estimates from one million sequenced T cells were considered lower bounds and underestimates.

Points on this clonotype: The antigen it binds to is not known. Qualities for individual bases were not recorded, and no much larger clone is one base off.

The library was made by 5' RACE. Sequencing was carried out with an Illumina HiSeq 2500. The second PCR ran for about 7 to 11 cycles and used a J-beta primer mix along with a sample-barcoded 5' primer. Each TCR beta cDNA molecule received a unique molecular identifier from a template-switch 5' adaptor carrying 12 random nucleotides. Each sample yielded at least 2.5 million CDR3-containing paired-end reads. First-strand cDNA synthesis was performed from all RNA using the Mint cDNA synthesis kit, with priming by a TRBC-specific oligonucleotide. After uracil-DNA glycosylase treatment, a first 18-cycle PCR used universal primers M1SS and BC2_uni_R on all cDNA. On the authors' methods: Each sample was normalized by randomly selecting 1 million high-quality reads, each carrying a distinct molecular identifier. Instead of being binned into consensus sequences, reads with shared molecular identifiers were discarded. MiTCR, set to a Q25 quality threshold and the strictest error-elimination algorithm, was used for CDR3 identification, clonotype clustering and error correction. Lower-bound total TCR beta diversity was estimated with a nonparametric unseen species model using Euler transformation. The raw public data were reprocessed by TCRdb itself: fastp quality trimming at Q25, MiXCR clonotype calling, in-frame beta chains only. One record per CDR3 amino acid sequence lists the most common genes and DNA. These V and J calls are TCRdb output, not the study's own analysis. This sample lists about 930,000 distinct CDR3 sequences; about 27% were detected once. The ten largest clones add up to 9.5% to 13% of the sample.

The CDR3, cysteine through phenylalanine, is 17 amino acids long. Here the CDR3 DNA is all that survives: 51 bases in frame from base 1. Via the germline V gene, CDR1 is SGHDT and CDR2 YYEEEE. Trimming costs V 4 bases and J 6 bases, and their ends lie 23 bases apart. Systemically healthy Caucasian individuals from Russia, 39 in total and aged roughly 6 to 100 years, were included as donors. About 9.6 milliliters of peripheral blood were collected from each donor into EDTA-treated Vacutainer tubes. Ficoll-Paque density-gradient centrifugation was used to isolate PBMCs, with at least 7 million obtained per sample. Total RNA was extracted from PBMCs with Trizol reagent, with at least 6 micrograms obtained per sample. Naive CD45RAhigh/CD27high T cell percentages were measured by flow cytometry on a PBMC aliquot from every donor. These data also featured in a second study, about T cells of mothers and their children. As the second paper documents: Nine systemically healthy Caucasian individuals served as donors, namely three mothers together with their six children. cDNA synthesis used all of the extracted RNA, with about 1.5 ug of RNA in each 15 ul reaction. In the second PCR, the M1S primer added sample barcodes and 2-4 random nucleotides. Over 8.5 million TCR beta CDR3 reads came from each mother, compared with millions of reads from each child. In both related and unrelated pairs, thymic selection shapes the output of TCR recombination in a similar way, with inherited differences having only a minor effect. Normalized repertoire overlap in related mother-child pairs was always slightly higher than in unrelated mother-child pairs, but the difference was never significant. No persistent microchimeric T cell clones were detected, at a sensitivity of around 100 clones per million clonotypes. In the study, deep NGS was used to compare the TCR beta repertoires of mothers and children, and features distinguishing related mother-child pairs from unrelated individuals were sought. The mean age was about 40 +/- 4 years for the mothers and approximately 11 +/- 4 years for the children. Libraries were sequenced on Illumina HiSeq 2000 with 100+100 nt paired-end reads after adapter ligation with NEBNext reagents. Mother and child libraries were prepared a month apart and sequenced in separate runs to prevent cross-contamination. For each donor, somewhere between roughly 450,000 and 2,000,000 distinct TCR beta clonotypes were identified. Naive TCR beta clonotypes were estimated from low-frequency clonotypes matched to each donor's FACS-determined naive share, without sorting.

The TCR comes from a woman aged 40 to 55 in good health. Specimen: blood. Rearrangement joined TRBV5-6 to TRBJ2-4; the D gene is perhaps TRBD2, from 7 matching bases. The DNA sequence is TGTGCCAGCAGCAGGGGGGGCCTAGCACCGTCCGGAAACATTCAGTACTTC. The resulting protein is CASSRGGLAPSGNIQYF.